This record covers a single T cell receptor (beta chain). The sample is drawn from a study of CD8 T cells in Susac syndrome. Study as a whole: The Susac syndrome patients were therapy-naive, on corticosteroids, or on intravenous immunoglobulin alone at blood draw.

cDNA came from about 0.46 to 1 ug RNA primed by random hexamers. TCRdb redid the calling of the immunoSEQ multiplex PCR reads with MiXCR, one entry per CDR3 protein. The sample consists of 100,000 to 150,000 distinct CDR3 sequences, about 93% of them appearing once. The specimen sequenced was CD8+ T cells from PBMCs. This receptor was obtained from a human donor with Susac syndrome.

CDR3 DNA sequence: TGTGCCAGCAGCCAAGATATAGAGGGAGCACAAGAGACCCAGTACTTC. Translating it yields CASSQDIEGAQETQYF. This sequence joins TRBV3-1 and TRBJ2-5; TRBD2 might be the D (5 bases). V lost 0 bases, J lost 2 bases, and 13 bases lay in between. The CDR3 consists of 16 residues. Germline V gene data show CDR1 as LGHDT and CDR2 as YNNKEL (reference sequence).